This T cell receptor beta chain was recorded in a study of spatial heterogeneity in lung cancer. In the study overall: Consistent detection of more beta-chain than alpha-chain sequences was observed.

Time point in this sample: sample taken at primary tumor resection. The authors sequenced whole RNA from tumor, nontumor lung or frozen PBMC without sorting. The V end lost 1 base, the J end lost 7 bases, and 5 bases lay between the germline ends. This CDR3 has 12 amino acids. Germline V gene data show CDR1 as SEHNR and CDR2 as FQNEAQ (reference sequence). TCRdb re-called the 5' RACE reads through MiXCR, storing one row per CDR3 protein. The sample records approximately 8,800 distinct CDR3 sequences, 4.5% to 6% being singletons. Findings of the study overall: Tumor mutation count correlated with how many alpha and beta TCRs expanded intratumorally.

This clonotype came up many times. Its antigen is undetermined. The sequence was collected from a male donor with early-stage non-small cell lung cancer. The chain carries TRBV7-9 and TRBJ1-5, with no clear D. This specimen was lung tumor tissue, taken at surgery. Here the CDR3 DNA reads TGTGCCAGCAGCTTAGAAGAGCAGCCCCAGCATTTT. Translated: CASSLEEQPQHF.